The present entry profiles one T cell receptor beta chain with its context. Its antigen is unknown. No quality values exist for individual bases; no much larger clone is one base distant. This sample is part of a study of control samples from healthy donors and cancer patients (dated by TCRdb to the early 2020s). From its cysteine to its phenylalanine, the CDR3 spans 15 amino acids. The only DNA kept is the CDR3, 45 bases in frame from the first base. CDR1 and CDR2 are drawn from the germline V gene: SGDLS, YYNGEE. Trimming takes 3 bases from V and 1 base from J, and the germline ends sit 11 bases apart. The method was the immunoSEQ multiplex PCR assay. TCRdb took over this immuneACCESS table, retaining in-frame rearrangements with V and J assigned. Such tables are incomplete; in checked studies, under half of the missing clones stem from an unresolved V gene, and the remainder is unexplained. Present in this sample are some 100,000 clones, approximately 86% of which were seen just once. The ten top clones hold around 1.3% of the sample.

The specimen was blood. Recombination joined TRBV9 with TRBJ1-5, with the D gene call left open. This sequence originates from a woman between 50 and 59 years old in good health. The nucleotide sequence reads TGTGCCAGCAGCGCCGGCGGGAACAGCAATCAGCCCCAGCATTTT. Translated, it reads CASSAGGNSNQPQHF.